The 6 T cell receptor beta chains listed next were all sequenced from one sample in a study of PD-1 blockade in classical Hodgkin lymphoma. Each patient relapsed following autologous stem cell transplantation, and prior brentuximab vedotin exposure differed. Only in-frame clones appear in the TCRdb table, and some are missing; sequencing was by immunoSEQ multiplex PCR. The table lists roughly 13,000 clones, more than 85% of them singletons, with approximately 10% in the top ten. The sequencing used peripheral blood mononuclear cells (PBMCs), collected at baseline. Receptors were obtained from a human donor with classical Hodgkin lymphoma.

The chain links TRBV7-9 to TRBJ2-1; D not certain. In germline, CDR1 is SEHNR, CDR2 FQNEAQ (reference sequence). The CDR3 extends over 15 amino acids. Trimming pared 5 bases from V and 6 bases from J, leaving 17 bases between. CDR3 region: CASSQVLSGVNEQFF. In DNA, the CDR3 is TGTGCCAGCAGCCAGGTACTCTCGGGCGTCAATGAGCAGTTCTTC.

The chain uses TRBV10-3 and TRBJ2-7, with TRBD2 matching 7 bases. The CDR3 has 13 residues. Germline CDR1 ENHRY, CDR2 SYGVKD. V lost 11 bases, J lost 3 bases, and 10 bases stayed unmatched. The CDR3, as DNA: TGTGCCTCGCGACTAGCTGAATTCTACGAGCAGTACTTC. Translated: CASRLAEFYEQYF.

This sequence joins TRBV28 and TRBJ2-5; the D gene could be TRBD1 or TRBD2 (5 bases each). Per the germline V gene, CDR1 is MDHEN and CDR2 is SYDVKM. The CDR3 sequence is 15 residues long. V was shortened by 6 bases and J by 4 bases, with 18 bases between the two germline ends. The chain's CDR3 is CASSRDLKGRETQYF. The CDR3 coding sequence is TGTGCCAGCAGCCGGGACCTAAAAGGCCGAGAGACCCAGTACTTC.

CDR3: CASSLMGAADTQYF. The CDR3 coding sequence is TGTGCCAGCAGTTTAATGGGAGCTGCAGATACGCAGTATTTT. The rearrangement links TRBV28 to TRBJ2-3; weak D call: TRBD2 (5 bases). Germline CDR1 is MDHEN and CDR2 is SYDVKM. The CDR3 sequence is 14 residues long. The V gene lost 2 bases and the J gene lost 4 bases, with 10 bases spanning the gap.

The genes are TRBV30 and TRBJ2-7; D not certain. This CDR3 contains 12 residues. CDR1 and CDR2 from the germline V gene are GTSNPN and SVGIG (reference sequence). The V end was cut by 3 bases, the J end by 3 bases, with 9 bases between. CDR3 region: CAWRWKNYEQYF. For the CDR3, the DNA is TGTGCCTGGAGATGGAAAAACTACGAGCAGTACTTC.

V and J are TRBV6-6 and TRBJ1-1; the D gene is possibly TRBD1 (6 bases). Looked up from germline, CDR1 is MNHNY and CDR2 is SVGAGI (reference sequence). The CDR3 covers 14 residues. V was pared by 0 bases and J by 1 base, with 6 bases between. In nucleotides, the CDR3 is TGTGCCAGCAGTTACTCCAGGGGGAACACTGAAGCTTTCTTT. Translating it yields CASSYSRGNTEAFF.